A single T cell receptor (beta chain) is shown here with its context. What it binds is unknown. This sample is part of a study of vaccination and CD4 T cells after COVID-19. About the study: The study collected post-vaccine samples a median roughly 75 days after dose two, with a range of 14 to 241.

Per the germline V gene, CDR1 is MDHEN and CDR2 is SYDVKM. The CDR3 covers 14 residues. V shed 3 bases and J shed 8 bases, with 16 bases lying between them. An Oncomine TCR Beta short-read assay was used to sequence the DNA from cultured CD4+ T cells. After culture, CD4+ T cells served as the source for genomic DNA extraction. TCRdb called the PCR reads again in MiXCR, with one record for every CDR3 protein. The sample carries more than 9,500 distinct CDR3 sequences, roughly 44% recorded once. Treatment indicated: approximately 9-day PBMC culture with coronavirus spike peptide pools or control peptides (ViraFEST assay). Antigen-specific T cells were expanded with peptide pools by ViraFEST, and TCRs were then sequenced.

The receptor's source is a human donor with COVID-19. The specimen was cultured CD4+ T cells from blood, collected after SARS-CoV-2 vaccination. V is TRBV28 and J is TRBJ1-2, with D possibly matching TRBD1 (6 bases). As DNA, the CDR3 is TGTGCCAGCAGTTTTTTGGGGGCGCCGGGGGGCTACACCTTC. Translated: CASSFLGAPGGYTF.